This note documents a single T cell receptor (beta chain) sequence. Germline V gene data show CDR1 as GTSNPN and CDR2 as SVGIG (reference sequence). CDR3 length: 13 residues. V lost 2 bases and J lost 2, with 10 bases in between. In the original analysis: Researchers report that nucleated cell counts were estimated from reference gene primer amplification. Here immunoSEQ multiplex PCR was the method, and the copy in TCRdb shows in-frame clones only, minus some. V, J and clone size derive from that table, while D and trimming were established from the DNA sequence. Altogether fewer than 200,000 clones are present, nearly 80% being singletons, with the ten largest covering about 25%. This entry belongs to a study of blood T cell repertoires in COVID-19. Looking at the study overall: Acute and convalescent COVID-19 samples came from the United States, Italy and Spain. In each case, the material was cDNA or gDNA derived from T cells, B-cell-depleted T cells, or PBMCs.

This receptor was obtained from an older woman with acute or convalescent COVID-19. The chain couples TRBV30 to TRBJ2-7; D might be TRBD1 (5 bases). The specimen was peripheral blood. This chain's CDR3 is CAWSSQGPYEQYF. The CDR3 nucleotides are TGTGCCTGGAGTTCTCAGGGCCCCTACGAGCAGTACTTC. Based on the CDR3 plus reference TRBV30 and TRBJ2-7, the full variable domain is SQTIHQWPATLVQPVGSPLSLECTVEGTSNPNLYWYRQAAGRGLQLLFYSVGIGQISSEVPQNLSASRPQDRQFILSSKKLLLSDSGFYLCAWSSQGPYEQYFGPGTRLTVT.